This T cell receptor beta chain was identified during a study of shared clonotypes between healthy human individuals. V shed 5 bases and J shed 4 bases, with 20 bases lying between them. This CDR3 contains 16 residues. CDR1 is SEHNR and CDR2 is FQNEAQ in the germline V gene (reference sequence). Template amounts of approximately 300 ng DNA, around 31,000 T cell genomes, were employed in unsorted PBMC replicate PCRs. Here immunoSEQ multiplex PCR was the method, and the copy in TCRdb shows in-frame clones only, minus some. The sample shows about 490,000 clones, 70% to 80% of them seen only once. The clonotype was recovered from a woman aged 40 to 55 in good health. Some clones in this sample may be carry-over from other donors' samples. Sequenced: PBMCs. V is TRBV7-9 and J is TRBJ2-5, with D possibly TRBD2 on 6 matching bases. The CDR3 DNA follows: TGTGCCAGCAGCCTGGGTACTACGGTGGGGGGAGAGACCCAGTACTTC. Its translation is CASSLGTTVGGETQYF.